This T cell receptor beta chain comes out of a study of cytotoxic CD8 clonotypes in ibrutinib-treated CLL. Method: immunoSEQ multiplex PCR; TCRdb's copy keeps in-frame clones and lacks some. The sample contains around 140,000 clones, approximately 80% of which appear only once. This CDR3 region has 18 residues. Germline CDR1 LNHNV, CDR2 YYDKDF (reference sequence). V lost 0 bases to trimming and J lost 8 bases; unmatched junction nucleotides: 13. Investigators sourced approximately 1.8 micrograms of genomic DNA from cryopreserved PBMCs for TCR beta libraries. The genes are TRBV15 and TRBJ2-1; TRBD1 agrees at 10 bases. The clonotype originates from a human donor with chronic lymphocytic leukemia. Material: PBMCs, obtained after 36 months of ibrutinib treatment. CDR3 residues: CATSRDAQKTGGLDEQFF. As DNA, the CDR3 is TGTGCCACCAGCAGAGATGCTCAGAAGACAGGGGGCTTGGATGAGCAGTTCTTC.